This is a list of T cell receptor beta chains from one sample in a study of blood T cell repertoires in COVID-19. Sequenced by immunoSEQ multiplex PCR; TCRdb stores in-frame clones only, minus some. This table has 200,000 to 250,000 clones, roughly 84% appearing once. Sequencing input: PBMCs or T cells enriched from blood (not recorded which). The receptors stem from a woman in her thirties or forties who had recovered from COVID-19. Each CDR3 is given with its conserved first and last residue. Each record gives: J gene, V gene, clone size, D gene, CDR3 DNA, CDR3 protein. The D gene is left open where the match is weak. The size of a clone is reported for some rows only, either as once, few or many, or as a class for expanded clones.

>TRBJ1-6|TRBV5-1|NA|NA
TGCGCCAGCAGCTTTCAGGATCCAAGCAATTCACCCCTCCACTTT
CASSFQDPSNSPLHF
>TRBJ1-2|TRBV19|NA|TRBD1
TGTGCCAGTAATGACCCAGGACAGGGGGCTACTGGCTACACCTTC
CASNDPGQGATGYTF
>TRBJ1-6|TRBV18|NA|TRBD1
TGTGCCAGCTCACCACGGACTAATTCGGGAGGACAGGGACATTCACCCCTCCACTTT
CASSPRTNSGGQGHSPLHF
>TRBJ2-1|TRBV24-1|many|TRBD2
TGTGCCACCAGTATCGGGACTAGCGGATACAATGAGCAGTTCTTC
CATSIGTSGYNEQFF
>TRBJ1-1|TRBV12-3/TRBV12-4|once|NA
TGTGCCAGCAGTTTTGGGGGGGAGGCTTTCTTT
CASSFGGEAFF
>TRBJ1-2|TRBV25-1|NA|NA
TGTGCCAGCAGTGATGGGGGGTCGCACTATGGCTACACCTTC
CASSDGGSHYGYTF
>TRBJ1-2|TRBV6-4|NA|TRBD1
TGTGCCAGCAGTGCGTCCCAGACAGGGGTGAATGGCTACACCTTC
CASSASQTGVNGYTF
>TRBJ1-1|TRBV5-5|NA|NA
TGTGCCAGCAGCATCCAGGTAGGAGGAACTGAAGCTTTCTTT
CASSIQVGGTEAFF
>TRBJ1-2|TRBV14|NA|NA
TGTGCCAGCAGCCAAGATTCCGGGTACTATGGCTACACCTTC
CASSQDSGYYGYTF
>TRBJ1-3|TRBV15|NA|NA
TGTGCCACCAGCAGATCCAGTGCCTCTCGCTCTGGAAACACCATATATTTT
CATSRSSASRSGNTIYF
>TRBJ2-2|TRBV7-2|few|TRBD2
TGTGCCAGCAGCTTAGCGAGGGCTAGCGGGATAGTGGGCGGGGAGCTGTTTTTT
CASSLARASGIVGGELFF
>TRBJ2-3|TRBV28|NA|NA
TGTGCCAGCAGTTTCTTGGGGCCCACAGATACGCAGTATTTT
CASSFLGPTDTQYF
>TRBJ1-1|TRBV11-3|NA|TRBD1
TGTGCCAGCAGCACCCGGACAGGGGGTCCCACTGAAGCTTTCTTT
CASSTRTGGPTEAFF
>TRBJ2-1|TRBV6-6|NA|NA
TGTGCCAGCAGTTACTCGAGGGCGGAACAGTTCTTC
CASSYSRAEQFF
>TRBJ1-5|TRBV7-9|NA|TRBD1
TGTGCCAGCAGCTTAGGACAGGGTGGCAGCAATCAGCCCCAGCATTTT
CASSLGQGGSNQPQHF
>TRBJ2-2|TRBV10-2|once|TRBD2
TGCGCCAGCAGTGAAGTTAGCGGGAGAACCGGGGAGCTGTTTTTT
CASSEVSGRTGELFF
>TRBJ1-2|TRBV19|NA|NA
TGTGCCAGTAATCCGGGGATTAACTATGGCTACACCTTC
CASNPGINYGYTF
>TRBJ1-2|TRBV18|NA|TRBD1
TGTGCCAGCTCACCAGGACAGGGGACCAACTATGGCTACACCTTC
CASSPGQGTNYGYTF
>TRBJ2-5|TRBV5-1|NA|TRBD2
TGCGCCAGCAGCTCCGGAGGAGCGGGAGAAGAGACCCAGTACTTC
CASSSGGAGEETQYF
>TRBJ2-3|TRBV5-1|NA|TRBD2
TGCGCCAGCGGCCCCGCGGGGGGAACTGCGGGAGGGAGAACAGATACGCAGTATTTT
CASGPAGGTAGGRTDTQYF
>TRBJ1-5|TRBV5-1|few|NA
TGCGCCAGCAGCCCAGCCCAGATGGGCCATCAGCCCCAGCATTTT
CASSPAQMGHQPQHF
>TRBJ1-3|TRBV3-1/TRBV3-2|NA|TRBD1
TGTGCCAGCAGCCCAACGGCAGGGGGAGACACCATATATTTT
CASSPTAGGDTIYF
>TRBJ2-5|TRBV18|NA|NA
TGTGCCAGCTCACCGCGGAACCAAGAGACCCAGTACTTC
CASSPRNQETQYF
>TRBJ2-7|TRBV7-9|NA|TRBD1
TGTGCCAGCAGCTCAGGGGGCGGAGGTAGAACCTACGAGCAGTACTTC
CASSSGGGGRTYEQYF
>TRBJ2-5|TRBV18|NA|NA
TGTGCCAGCTCACCACTCGGACAGCAAGAGACCCAGTACTTC
CASSPLGQQETQYF
>TRBJ1-1|TRBV29-1|NA|NA
TGCAGCGTTGAATTCGGGGGGCCGCGCACTGAAGCTTTCTTT
CSVEFGGPRTEAFF
>TRBJ2-2|TRBV5-1|NA|TRBD1
TGCGCCAGCAGCCGACAGGGAAACACCGGGGAGCTGTTTTTT
CASSRQGNTGELFF
>TRBJ1-4|TRBV28|NA|NA
TGTGCCAGCAGTTTGTTCCTACAGGTTTTGTTTTTT
CASSLFLQVLFF
>TRBJ1-5|TRBV19|once|TRBD1
TGTGCCAGTAGTGGCCGGGACAGGGCCGTTGGTAGCAATCAGCCCCAGCATTTT
CASSGRDRAVGSNQPQHF
>TRBJ1-2|TRBV2|once|TRBD1
TGTGCCAGCAGAGCGGGACAGGGGGCGGGTGGCTACACCTTC
CASRAGQGAGGYTF
>TRBJ1-3|TRBV5-1|few|TRBD1
TGCGCCAGCAGCATCGGGACAGCAAACACCATATATTTT
CASSIGTANTIYF
>TRBJ1-2|TRBV4-1|NA|TRBD1
TGCGCCAGCAGCCAAGTCGGACAGGGGGGCTATGGCTACACCTTC
CASSQVGQGGYGYTF
>TRBJ1-2|TRBV30|NA|TRBD1
TGTGCCTGGAGTGTTAAGGGGGCAGGGGGCTACACCTTC
CAWSVKGAGGYTF
>TRBJ2-5|TRBV6-5|NA|NA
TGTGCCAGCCAAGACAGAAGACAAGAGACCCAGTACTTC
CASQDRRQETQYF
>TRBJ1-5|TRBV30|NA|TRBD1
TGTGCCTGGAGTCAGGGGGTGTTGTCAAGCAATCAGCCCCAGCATTTT
CAWSQGVLSSNQPQHF
>TRBJ1-2|TRBV11-2|NA|NA
TGTGCCAGCAGCTTAACCCAGGTCCCAGGGGTGAGCGGCTACACCTTC
CASSLTQVPGVSGYTF
>TRBJ2-7|TRBV9|few|NA
TGTGCCAGCAGTCGTAGTGGGGGGAGTACCGACGAGCAGTACTTC
CASSRSGGSTDEQYF
>TRBJ2-7|TRBV19|NA|TRBD2
TGTGCCAGCCGGACTAGCGGGGTCTCCGAGCAGTACTTC
CASRTSGVSEQYF
>TRBJ1-1|TRBV7-9|NA|TRBD1
TGTGCCAGCAGCTTAATCGACAGGGGGCTTGTAGCTTTCTTT
CASSLIDRGLVAFF
>TRBJ2-1|TRBV30|NA|NA
TGTGCCTGGAGTCTGTACAATGAGCAGTTCTTC
CAWSLYNEQFF
>TRBJ1-2|TRBV10-3|NA|NA
TGTGCCATCGGGACTGACTATGGCTACACCTTC
CAIGTDYGYTF
>TRBJ1-2|TRBV2|NA|NA
TGTGCCAGCAGTGATTCGGGACTCTATATGGGTAACTATGGCTACACCTTC
CASSDSGLYMGNYGYTF
>TRBJ2-5|TRBV9|NA|NA
TGTGCCAGCAGCGCCCATTTACCCGGGGGAGAGACCCAGTACTTC
CASSAHLPGGETQYF
>TRBJ1-1|TRBV13|NA|TRBD1
TGTGCCAGCAGCCCCGGACAGGGGTGGACTGAAGCTTTCTTT
CASSPGQGWTEAFF
>TRBJ2-1|TRBV10-3|NA|TRBD2
TGTGCCATCAGAACTAGCGGGAGAACAAATGAGCAGTTCTTC
CAIRTSGRTNEQFF
>TRBJ2-1|TRBV20-1|NA|NA
TGCAGTGCTAATGATCGGGATCCTGAGCAGTTCTTC
CSANDRDPEQFF
>TRBJ2-2|TRBV23-1|NA|TRBD1
TGCGCCAGCAGTGGGGGGACAGGGACAAACACCGGGGAGCTGTTTTTT
CASSGGTGTNTGELFF